This TCR beta chain was found in a study of early T cells in non-severe SARS-CoV-2 infection. TCRdb re-derived calls from the 5' RACE reads in MiXCR, one entry per CDR3 protein. The table includes roughly 80,000 distinct CDR3 sequences, more than 7.5% detected once. Sequencing input: whole blood. The sequence was collected from an adult who was a healthcare worker with PCR-confirmed SARS-CoV-2 infection or an uninfected control (not recorded which).

This CDR3 reads CASSPRVGDSGANVLTF. In DNA, the CDR3 is TGTGCCAGCTCACCACGAGTCGGGGACTCTGGGGCCAACGTCCTGACTTTC. The chain uses TRBV18 and TRBJ2-6, with a tentative D call TRBD2 (5 bases). The length of the CDR3 is 17 residues. The germline V and J ends were trimmed by 1 base and 0 bases, with 10 bases remaining between them. The germline V gene has CDR1 KGHSH and CDR2 LQKENI. Full variable domain (outside the CDR3, taken from reference TRBV18 and TRBJ2-6): NAGVMQNPRHLVRRRGQEARLRCSPMKGHSHVYWYRQLPEEGLKFMVYLQKENIIDESGMPKERFSAEFPKEGPSILRIQQVVRGDSAAYFCASSPRVGDSGANVLTFGAGSRLTVL.